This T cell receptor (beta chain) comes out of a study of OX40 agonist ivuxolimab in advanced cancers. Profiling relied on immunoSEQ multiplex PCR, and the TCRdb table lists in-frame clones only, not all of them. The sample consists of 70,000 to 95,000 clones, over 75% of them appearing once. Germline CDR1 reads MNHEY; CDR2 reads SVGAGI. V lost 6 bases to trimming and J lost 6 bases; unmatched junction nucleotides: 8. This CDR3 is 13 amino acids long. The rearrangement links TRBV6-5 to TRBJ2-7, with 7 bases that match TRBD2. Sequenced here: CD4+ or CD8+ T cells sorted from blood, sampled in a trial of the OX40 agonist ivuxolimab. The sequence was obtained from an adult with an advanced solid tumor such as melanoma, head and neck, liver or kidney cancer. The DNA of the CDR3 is TGTGCCAGCAGCGCCCGGGGGGTCCTCGAGCAGTACTTC. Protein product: CASSARGVLEQYF.